In its sample, the clone carrying this T cell receptor (beta chain) was seen once. Its antigen is still unknown. This specimen comes from a study of blood T cells in healthy people across ages. Broader study findings: When set beside aged donors, long-lived donors presented more naive CD4+ cells and higher diversity. Possibly confounding the expanded clonotype changes was the fact that donor CMV status was unknown. With age, beta diversity per million T cells declined roughly linearly, significantly by 30 to 40.

The CDR3 sequence is 15 residues long. Unmatched junction bases numbered 8, after V lost 7 bases and J lost 6 bases. Germline-derived CDR1 and CDR2 are SEHNR and FQNEAQ (reference sequence). In each sample, at least 6.5 million PBMCs were isolated. Using a J-beta primer mix together with a sample-barcoded 5' primer, a second PCR was run for roughly 7 to 11 cycles. Using its own MiXCR run on the 5' RACE reads, TCRdb lists one record per CDR3 protein. The sample holds almost 800,000 distinct CDR3 sequences, roughly 64% seen once. Sequenced material: blood. This chain uses TRBV7-9 with TRBJ2-1, with 11 positions matching TRBD2. The source of this sequence is a man aged 25 to 40 in good health. The CDR3 region has the DNA TGTGCCAGCATCCTTAGCGGGGGGGCCATCAATGAGCAGTTCTTC. Encoded protein: CASILSGGAINEQFF.